These 20 T cell receptor beta chains came from one sample sequenced in a study of OX40 agonist ivuxolimab in advanced cancers. Produced via immunoSEQ multiplex PCR; TCRdb's table is partial and in-frame only. Of roughly 89,000 clones listed, roughly 88% were seen once; the top ten hold 0.33%. Source: CD4+ or CD8+ T cells sorted from blood, taken in a trial of the OX40 agonist ivuxolimab. The receptors stem from an adult with an advanced solid tumor such as melanoma, head and neck, liver or kidney cancer.

CDR3 DNA: TGTGCCAGCAGCTTAGATGCAGGGAACACTGAAGCTTTCTTT. It codes for CASSLDAGNTEAFF. The chain uses TRBV7-6 and TRBJ1-1; no clear D gene. The CDR3 contains 14 residues. CDR1 SGHVS and CDR2 FNYEAQ come from the germline V gene. Deletions cut 1 base from V and 1 base from J, with 7 bases between. The full variable domain, rest sourced from reference TRBV7-6 and TRBJ1-1, is GAGVSQSPRYKVTKRGQDVALRCDPISGHVSLYWYRQALGQGPEFLTYFNYEAQQDKSGLPNDRFSAERPEGSISTLTIQRTEQRDSAMYRCASSLDAGNTEAFFGQGTRLTVV.

This chain connects TRBV19 to TRBJ2-7; TRBD1 aligns across 10 bases. There are 15 residues in the CDR3. After removal of 3 bases from V and 3 bases from J, the junction contained 5 bases not matched to a gene. CDR1 and CDR2 (germline): LNHDA, SQIVND (reference sequence). The CDR3 coding sequence is TGTGCCAGTAGTATGACCGGGACAGGGGACTACGAGCAGTACTTC. Encoded protein: CASSMTGTGDYEQYF.

Comment on this clone: The same CDR3 arises from other DNA sequences in this sample as well. J is TRBJ2-5 and V is TRBV5-1, with unresolved D. The V end was cut by 2 bases, the J end by 2 bases, with 1 base between. Germline V gives CDR1 SGHRS, CDR2 YFSETQ. The CDR3 covers 11 residues. Written as DNA, the CDR3 is TGCGCCAGCAGCTTACAAGAGACCCAGTACTTC. Translated, it gives CASSLQETQYF. The variable domain in full, with the rest retrieved from reference TRBV5-1 and TRBJ2-5, is KAGVTQTPRYLIKTRGQQVTLSCSPISGHRSVSWYQQTPGQGLQFLFEYFSETQRNKGNFPGRFSGRQFSNSRSEMNVSTLELGDSALYLCASSLQETQYFGPGTRLLVL.

The chain is built from TRBV7-2 and TRBJ1-2, with TRBD1 as a possible D gene (6 bases). Between the trimmed V and J ends, which lost 1 base and 5 bases, there was a span of 14 bases. This CDR3 contains 15 residues. In germline, CDR1 is SGHTA, CDR2 FQGNSA. The CDR3 DNA is TGTGCCAGCAGCTTAGGGACAGAGAAATATTATGGCTACACCTTC. Residues: CASSLGTEKYYGYTF.

The J gene is TRBJ1-5, the V gene TRBV6-9; D gene unclear. The V gene lost 2 bases and the J gene lost 4 bases, with 6 bases spanning the gap. From germline, CDR1 is MNHGY and CDR2 SVAAGI. The CDR3 is 13 amino acids. The CDR3 reads CASSYIRNQPQHF. CDR3 nucleotide sequence: TGTGCCAGCAGTTATATCAGGAATCAGCCCCAGCATTTT.

The chain couples TRBV4-1 to TRBJ2-7; 8 bases are a match to TRBD1. This CDR3 has 15 amino acids. Unmatched junction bases numbered 2, after V lost 1 base and J lost 0 bases. Per germline, CDR1 MGHRA and CDR2 YSYEKL. This CDR3 reads CASSQAGGVSYEQYF. The CDR3, as DNA: TGCGCCAGCAGCCAAGCAGGGGGCGTCTCCTACGAGCAGTACTTC.

The chain uses TRBV11-2 and TRBJ2-3; D is unclear. With 5 bases removed from V and 3 bases from J, the gap between germline ends came to 9 bases. Per the germline V gene, CDR1 is SGHAT and CDR2 is FQNNGV. The length of the CDR3 is 13 residues. The CDR3 loop is CASSRVVTDTQYF. The CDR3 bases are TGTGCCAGCAGCCGGGTCGTTACAGATACGCAGTATTTT.

The chain carries TRBV9 and TRBJ2-1, with D possibly being TRBD2 (6 bases). The germline V gene has CDR1 SGDLS and CDR2 YYNGEE. The length of the CDR3 is 14 residues. Trimming cost V 4 bases and J 3 bases, with 11 bases left between them. The CDR3 DNA reads TGTGCCAGCAGCCCCCGGGAGTACTACAATGAGCAGTTCTTC. Its protein is CASSPREYYNEQFF.

This chain links TRBV18 with TRBJ2-1; 9 bases are shared with TRBD1. After removal of 6 bases from V and 9 bases from J, the junction contained 12 bases not matched to a gene. The CDR3 runs to 15 residues. The germline V gene encodes CDR1 KGHSH and CDR2 LQKENI. The CDR3: CASSAPGQGSIEQFF. Written as DNA, the CDR3 is TGTGCCAGCTCGGCCCCGGGACAGGGATCTATTGAGCAGTTCTTC.

The rearrangement links TRBV4-2 to TRBJ2-7, with a weak D call TRBD2 (6 bases). Germline V gene sequence: CDR1 LGHNA, CDR2 YNFKEQ. The CDR3 consists of 18 residues. Trimming took off 1 base at V and 0 bases at J, with 19 bases between the two ends. CDR3 bases: TGTGCCAGCAGCCAAGCGTCCGGTCGAGCGGGCTTCTCCTACGAGCAGTACTTC. Translated, it gives CASSQASGRAGFSYEQYF.

This clone occurred a few times. The chain has TRBV14 and TRBJ2-1; TRBD1 is a possible D gene (6 bases). The CDR3 sequence is 14 residues long. Germline CDR1 reads SGHDN; CDR2 reads FVKESK. V was clipped by 0 bases and J by 7 bases, with 10 bases between them. The CDR3 sequence: CASSQDLRGNEQFF. DNA of the CDR3: TGTGCCAGCAGCCAAGATTTGAGGGGGAATGAGCAGTTCTTC.

This clone was observed a few times. This sequence joins TRBV5-6 and TRBJ2-7, with D possibly matching TRBD2 (5 bases). Trimming cost V 4 bases and J 2 bases, with 16 bases left between them. CDR3 length equals 15 residues. The germline gives CDR1 SGHDT, CDR2 YYEEEE. The CDR3 bases are TGTGCCAGCAGCCCTGGACTGTTTTGGACCTACGAGCAGTACTTC. It translates to CASSPGLFWTYEQYF.

Note on this clone: Other DNA sequences of this sample code for an identical CDR3. The V and J genes are TRBV5-1 and TRBJ2-3; D is unclear. Trimming stripped 0 bases from V and 6 bases from J, with 5 bases between. The germline V gene encodes CDR1 SGHRS and CDR2 YFSETQ. The CDR3 is made up of 12 amino acids. The CDR3 DNA sequence: TGCGCCAGCAGCTTGGTCCTGGATACGCAGTATTTT. It yields the protein CASSLVLDTQYF.

V and J are TRBV11-2 and TRBJ2-7; 7 bases line up with TRBD1. Germline lookup yields CDR1 SGHAT and CDR2 FQNNGV. Germline trimming cut 1 base from V and 7 bases from J; bases unmatched to any gene: 10. The CDR3 extends over 15 amino acids. The CDR3: CASSLAGTALGEQYF. CDR3 bases: TGTGCCAGCAGCTTAGCCGGGACAGCCTTGGGGGAGCAGTACTTC. Based on the CDR3 plus reference TRBV11-2 and TRBJ2-7, the full variable domain is EAGVAQSPRYKIIEKRQSVAFWCNPISGHATLYWYQQILGQGPKLLIQFQNNGVVDDSQLPKDRFSAERLKGVDSTLKIQPAKLEDSAVYLCASSLAGTALGEQYFGPGTRLTVT.

The chain joins TRBV4-3 to TRBJ2-7, with TRBD2 identical over 11 bases. The CDR3 is 16 residues long. Germline loops: CDR1 LGHNA, CDR2 YSLEER. Trimming cost V 1 base and J 4 bases; bases outside gene matches: 6. CDR3 region: CASSQATSGSGYEQYF. As DNA, the CDR3 is TGCGCCAGCAGCCAAGCAACTAGCGGGAGTGGGTACGAGCAGTACTTC.

This chain connects TRBV2 to TRBJ2-7, with D unclear. Germline V lookup: CDR1 SNHLY, CDR2 FYNNEI. The CDR3 is 11 residues long. V lost 7 bases and J lost 0, with 4 bases in between. CDR3 loop: CASTASYEQYF. The CDR3 nucleotides read TGTGCCAGCACGGCCTCCTACGAGCAGTACTTC.

J is TRBJ2-5 and V is TRBV5-5; 10 nucleotides match TRBD2. The ends lost 0 bases at V and 5 bases at J; junction bases unmatched: 7. The germline V gene encodes CDR1 SGHKS and CDR2 YYEKEE (reference sequence). CDR3 length: 16 residues. The DNA of the CDR3 is TGTGCCAGCAGCTTGGGGCTAGCGGGAGTGGCTGAGACCCAGTACTTC. Encoded protein: CASSLGLAGVAETQYF.

The chain has TRBV28 and TRBJ2-2; no firm D call. V was cut by 7 bases and J by 8 bases, with 8 bases left in between. Germline V gene data show CDR1 as MDHEN and CDR2 as SYDVKM. The CDR3 contains 11 residues. CDR3 protein: CASMNRGELFF. The DNA of the CDR3 is TGTGCCAGCATGAATCGAGGGGAGCTGTTTTTT.

J is TRBJ1-1 and V is TRBV28, with no clear D. Trimming left V 1 base short and J 2 bases short, with 8 bases between. The CDR3 consists of 14 residues. Germline V gene sequence: CDR1 MDHEN, CDR2 SYDVKM. CDR3 sequence: CASSLSLRNTEAFF. The CDR3 nucleotides read TGTGCCAGCAGTTTATCTCTTCGAAACACTGAAGCTTTCTTT.

A single count supports this clone. V is TRBV6-5 and J is TRBJ1-1, with D maybe TRBD1 (6 bases). V lost 0 bases to trimming and J lost 5 bases, with 10 bases between them. Germline V gives CDR1 MNHEY, CDR2 SVGAGI. The CDR3 extends over 14 amino acids. The CDR3, as DNA: TGTGCCAGCAGTTACTCGAACAGGGCTACTGAAGCTTTCTTT. Protein product: CASSYSNRATEAFF.